What follows is one T cell receptor beta chain and its context. V lost 2 bases and J lost 4, with 12 bases in between. The CDR3 runs 14 residues. From germline, CDR1 is SNHLY and CDR2 FYNNEI. This record comes from a study of blood T cell repertoires in COVID-19. About the study: T cells, B-cell-depleted T cells, or PBMCs provided the cDNA or gDNA that served as material.

Only in-frame clones appear in the TCRdb table, and some are missing; sequencing was by immunoSEQ multiplex PCR. The data hold roughly 260,000 clones, with roughly 85% observed a single time. The sequenced material came from PBMCs or T cells enriched from blood (not recorded which). This clonotype was sampled from a woman between 50 and 59 years old who had recovered from COVID-19. The chain couples TRBV2 to TRBJ2-7; D might be TRBD1 (5 bases). CDR3 DNA sequence: TGTGCCAGCAGTGAACAGGGCAGGGAATACGAGCAGTACTTC. Its translation: CASSEQGREYEQYF.